This TCR beta chain was recovered during a study of blood T cell repertoires in COVID-19. Original processing methods: The authors estimated nucleated cell counts from reference gene primer amplification. Sequencing used immunoSEQ multiplex PCR; TCRdb keeps in-frame clones, though not all of them. Clone size and V and J calls were adopted from that table, with D and trimming inferred from the DNA. This table holds roughly 87,000 clones, more than 85% found once. This clone appeared a single time. Germline CDR1 MNHEY, CDR2 SVGAGI. This CDR3 contains 14 residues. Deletions cut 2 bases from V and 8 bases from J, with 15 bases between.

The sample was peripheral blood. This clonotype was sampled from a man aged 35 to 55 with acute or convalescent COVID-19. The chain links TRBV6-5 to TRBJ1-1; no reliable D call. This chain's CDR3 is CASSYAQSREEAFF. The CDR3 coding sequence is TGTGCCAGCAGTTACGCCCAAAGTCGGGAGGAAGCTTTCTTT.